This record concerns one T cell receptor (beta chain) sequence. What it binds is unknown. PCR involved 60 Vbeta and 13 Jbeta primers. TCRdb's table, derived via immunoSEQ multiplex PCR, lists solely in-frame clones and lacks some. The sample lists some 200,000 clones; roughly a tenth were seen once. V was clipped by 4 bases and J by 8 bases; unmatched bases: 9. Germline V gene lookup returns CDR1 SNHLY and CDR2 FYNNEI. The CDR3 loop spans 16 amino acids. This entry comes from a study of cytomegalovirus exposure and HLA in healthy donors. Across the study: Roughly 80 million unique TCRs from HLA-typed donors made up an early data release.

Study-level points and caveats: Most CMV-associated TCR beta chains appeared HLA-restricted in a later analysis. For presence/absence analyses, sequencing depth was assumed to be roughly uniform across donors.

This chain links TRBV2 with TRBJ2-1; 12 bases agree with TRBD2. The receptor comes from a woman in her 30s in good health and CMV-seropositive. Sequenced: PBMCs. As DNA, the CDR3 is TGTGCCAGCAGTGGAGTGACTAGCGGGAGCCGCGATGAGCAGTTCTTC. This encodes CASSGVTSGSRDEQFF.